The 30 T cell receptor beta chains below all came from one sample that was sequenced in a study of post-analysis software for immune sequencing data. General study points: Patients had higher frequencies than controls of about five TRBV segments, including TRBV5-6, TRBV5-1 and TRBV20-1.

The antigens for these receptors are not known. Built from TCR beta cDNA, the libraries had unique molecular identifiers in them. TCRdb fed the PCR reads into MiXCR, producing one record per CDR3 protein. The data contain about 540,000 distinct CDR3 sequences, under 40% of them seen just once; the ten biggest clones take up 4.5% to 7.5%. Sequenced input: blood. The receptors were sampled from a girl aged 2-17 years with multiple sclerosis.

This rearrangement joins TRBV5-5 to TRBJ1-5, with D unresolved. Germline V gives CDR1 SGHKS, CDR2 YYEKEE (reference sequence). Between the trimmed V and J ends, which lost 3 bases and 7 bases, there was a span of 11 bases. The CDR3 runs 13 residues. DNA of the CDR3: TGTGCCAGCAGCTCTCTAAGCGGGCAGCCCCAGCATTTT. It specifies CASSSLSGQPQHF.

This clonotype was seen only a few times. The J gene is TRBJ2-3, the V gene TRBV11-2; D ambiguous. Germline loops: CDR1 SGHAT, CDR2 FQNNGV. Trimming left V 3 bases short and J 0 bases short, with 13 bases between. CDR3 length: 16 residues. The CDR3 is CASSFLSPASTDTQYF. The CDR3 region has the DNA TGTGCCAGCAGCTTCCTATCCCCGGCTAGCACAGATACGCAGTATTTT.

The table lists this clonotype with a few counts. The chain carries TRBV15 and TRBJ1-2; D remains ambiguous. Per germline, CDR1 LNHNV and CDR2 YYDKDF (reference sequence). This CDR3 is 15 amino acids long. V was pared by 0 bases and J by 4 bases, with 12 bases between. The CDR3 sequence: CATSRDRRETYGYTF. The CDR3 coding sequence is TGTGCCACCAGCAGAGATAGGCGGGAGACCTATGGCTACACCTTC.

The chain recombines TRBV20-1 with TRBJ1-2; D gene uncertain. V lost 2 bases and J 8 bases, leaving 24 bases between the germline ends. Germline V gene data show CDR1 as DFQATT and CDR2 as SNEGSKA (reference sequence). The CDR3 consists of 16 residues. The CDR3 protein is CSARLPIGVSSGGYTF. CDR3 in DNA: TGCAGTGCTAGACTCCCCATCGGGGTATCCTCTGGGGGCTACACCTTC.

J is TRBJ2-2 and V is TRBV4-1; the D is unclear. Germline V CDR1 and CDR2: MGHRA, YSYEKL. The V and J ends lost 3 bases and 6 bases respectively, with 17 bases between them. The CDR3 loop spans 16 amino acids. CDR3 sequence reads: CASSHSKGLRPGELFF. In DNA, the CDR3 is TGCGCCAGCAGCCATAGTAAGGGTTTGAGGCCCGGGGAGCTGTTTTTT.

The chain recombines TRBV5-1 with TRBJ2-7, with D possibly TRBD1 on 5 matching bases. V gave up 4 bases and J gave up 5 bases, with 13 bases separating them. The CDR3 totals 13 residues. CDR1 is SGHRS and CDR2 is YFSETQ in the germline V gene. CDR3 region: CASSLRERDEQYF. Written as DNA, the CDR3 is TGCGCCAGCAGCCTCAGGGAACGGGACGAGCAGTACTTC.

This clonotype was picked up a small number of times. The chain has TRBV9 and TRBJ2-5; D ambiguous. The J call may be faulty, since TRBJ2-7 better matches the DNA end. The CDR3 sequence is 14 residues long. Germline loops: CDR1 SGDLS, CDR2 YYNGEE. CDR3 DNA sequence: TGTGCCAGCAGCGTAGCTCAGGAAAACTACGAGCAGTACTTC. It specifies CASSVAQENYEQYF.

Note on this clonotype: A junction boundary mismatches the germline segment, possibly from a read error. The chain links TRBV6-2 or TRBV6-3 to TRBJ1-5; 7 nucleotides agree with TRBD1. This CDR3 spans 17 amino acids. The germline V gene has CDR1 MNHEY and CDR2 SVGEGT. Here the CDR3 DNA reads TGTGCCGGCAGTCGACTCACAGGGGAGGTCGTCAATCAGCCCCAGCATTTT. Its protein product is CAGSRLTGEVVNQPQHF.

In its sample, this clonotype was seen a few times. The chain uses TRBV6-1 and TRBJ2-1, with 12 nucleotides matching TRBD1. This CDR3 is built from 18 residues. Germline V gene lookup returns CDR1 MNHNS and CDR2 SASEGT. V was clipped by 6 bases and J by 3 bases; unmatched bases: 12. The CDR3 bases are TGTGCCAGCAGGGGGGACCGGGACAGGGGGCGCTTCTACAATGAGCAGTTCTTC. It yields the protein CASRGDRDRGRFYNEQFF.

The chain uses TRBV27 and TRBJ2-3; no reliable D call. V lost 6 bases to trimming and J lost 1 base, with 8 bases between them. The CDR3 is made up of 13 amino acids. Germline V gives CDR1 MNHEY, CDR2 SMNVEV (reference sequence). CDR3 nucleotide sequence: TGTGCCAGCAGGCAATCAGGCACAGATACGCAGTATTTT. Its protein product is CASRQSGTDTQYF.

The V and J genes are TRBV2 and TRBJ1-4; 7 positions match TRBD1. Per germline, CDR1 SNHLY and CDR2 FYNNEI. The CDR3 extends over 13 amino acids. V dropped 4 bases and J dropped 8; count of bases not matched to a gene: 4. The CDR3 DNA sequence: TGTGCCAGCAGTGGGGACAGATGGGAAAAACTGTTTTTT. It specifies CASSGDRWEKLFF.

The J gene is TRBJ2-4, the V gene TRBV20-1, with 8 bases identical to TRBD2. With V trimmed by 6 bases and J by 7 bases, 14 bases remained unmatched. The CDR3 is 15 residues long. Germline-derived CDR1 and CDR2 are DFQATT and SNEGSKA (reference sequence). CDR3: CSAGPGLVLTNIQYF. CDR3 coding DNA: TGCAGTGCCGGACCGGGACTAGTTCTGACGAACATTCAGTACTTC.

V is TRBV3-1 and J is TRBJ2-4; D perhaps matches TRBD2 (5 bases). V gave up 4 bases and J gave up 4 bases, with 8 bases separating them. The CDR3 runs to 13 residues. Germline V lookup: CDR1 LGHDT, CDR2 YNNKEL (reference sequence). The CDR3 spells CASSPGRKNIQYF. Here the CDR3 DNA reads TGTGCCAGCAGCCCGGGGAGAAAAAACATTCAGTACTTC.

The chain is built from TRBV5-1 and TRBJ1-2; D unclear. V shed 4 bases and J shed 4 bases, with 11 bases lying between them. This CDR3 has 13 residues. Germline lookup yields CDR1 SGHRS and CDR2 YFSETQ. CDR3 nucleotide sequence: TGCGCCAGCAGCCATCCGGGTGGCTATGGCTACACCTTC. This translates into CASSHPGGYGYTF. Looking up the rest from reference TRBV5-1 and TRBJ1-2 gives the full variable domain: KAGVTQTPRYLIKTRGQQVTLSCSPISGHRSVSWYQQTPGQGLQFLFEYFSETQRNKGNFPGRFSGRQFSNSRSEMNVSTLELGDSALYLCASSHPGGYGYTFGSGTRLTVV.

The CDR3 DNA is TGTGCCAGCAGCTTTCGACAGTGGGACGAGCAGTACTTC. Amino acids: CASSFRQWDEQYF. V gene TRBV7-9 combines with J gene TRBJ2-7; possibly TRBD1 for D (5 bases). V was shortened by 3 bases and J by 5 bases, with 11 bases between the two germline ends. Germline V lookup: CDR1 SEHNR, CDR2 FQNEAQ (reference sequence). CDR3 length: 13 residues.

This chain uses TRBV11-2 with TRBJ1-5; 7 bases line up with TRBD1. Germline CDR1 reads SGHAT; CDR2 reads FQNNGV. The CDR3 consists of 16 residues. Unmatched junction bases numbered 7, after V lost 3 bases and J lost 2 bases. This chain's CDR3 is CASSFRGGTGNQPQHF. The CDR3 DNA follows: TGTGCCAGCAGCTTTAGAGGGGGGACAGGCAATCAGCCCCAGCATTTT.

This clonotype was counted a few times. Compared with germline, one end of the junction differs, possibly owing to a read error. CDR3 DNA: TGTGTCAGCAGCTTTACAGTGGCCGGGGAGCTGTTTTTT. Translated, it gives CVSSFTVAGELFF. The chain carries TRBV7-2 and TRBJ2-2, with D unresolved. From germline, CDR1 is SGHTA and CDR2 FQGNSA. The CDR3 length is 13 residues.

The chain employs TRBV7-2 and TRBJ1-6; D gene ambiguous. Germline lookup yields CDR1 SGHTA and CDR2 FQGNSA. Trimming left V 0 bases short and J 13 bases short, with 7 bases between. The CDR3 sequence is 12 residues long. CDR3 residues: CASSLAKGPLHF. CDR3 DNA sequence: TGTGCCAGCAGCTTAGCTAAAGGGCCCCTCCACTTT.

The chain couples TRBV20-1 to TRBJ1-2; 10 bases fit TRBD1. V lost 0 bases and J lost 5; bases outside the gene matches: 6. The CDR3 length is 15 residues. The germline V gene encodes CDR1 DFQATT and CDR2 SNEGSKA (reference sequence). This chain's CDR3 is CSARDLDRGLYGYTF. The CDR3 DNA reads as TGCAGTGCTAGAGATCTAGACAGGGGGCTGTATGGCTACACCTTC.

Only a few counts were recorded for this clonotype. V is TRBV20-1 and J is TRBJ2-5; TRBD1 aligns across 7 bases. Per germline, CDR1 DFQATT and CDR2 SNEGSKA (reference sequence). V gave up 0 bases and J gave up 2 bases; unmatched junction bases: 9. This CDR3 comprises 16 residues. The CDR3 here is CSARDYGTATQETQYF. For the CDR3, the DNA is TGCAGTGCTAGAGACTACGGGACAGCTACACAAGAGACCCAGTACTTC.

This clonotype was picked up one time. This chain links TRBV20-1 with TRBJ1-2; 7 bases align to TRBD1. V was clipped by 0 bases and J by 3 bases; unmatched bases: 7. Per germline, CDR1 DFQATT and CDR2 SNEGSKA (reference sequence). This CDR3 contains 15 residues. CDR3 in DNA: TGCAGTGCTAGAGATCCGAGGGGACAGCACTATGGCTACACCTTC. It is translated as CSARDPRGQHYGYTF.

The table lists this clonotype with a count of one. DNA for the CDR3: TGCGCAAGCTGCAAGAGAGAACGACAGTCCTACGAGCAGTACTTC. This gives the protein CASCKRERQSYEQYF. This sequence joins TRBV5-1 and TRBJ2-7; D is possibly TRBD1 (5 bases). The germline V gene encodes CDR1 SGHRS and CDR2 YFSETQ. This CDR3 is 15 amino acids long.

In this sample, this clonotype turned up a few times. The V call is TRBV20-1, the J call TRBJ2-1; D is unclear. Germline V CDR1 and CDR2: DFQATT, SNEGSKA (reference sequence). Trimming pared 1 base from V and 6 bases from J, leaving 7 bases between. CDR3 size: 12 residues. DNA for the CDR3: TGCAGTGCTAGAGGGCCGCGCAATGAGCAGTTCTTC. It encodes CSARGPRNEQFF.

The chain joins TRBV12-3 or TRBV12-4 to TRBJ1-6; D might be TRBD1 (5 bases). With 3 bases removed from V and 7 bases from J, the gap between germline ends came to 10 bases. This CDR3 is built from 14 residues. The DNA for the CDR3 is TGTGCCAGCAGTTTGGGGGTTTGGAATTCACCCCTCCACTTT. The encoded protein is CASSLGVWNSPLHF.

This clonotype was detected a few times. The V and J genes are TRBV20-1 and TRBJ2-5; D might be TRBD1 (5 bases). From germline, CDR1 is DFQATT and CDR2 SNEGSKA (reference sequence). V was clipped by 6 bases and J by 1 base, with 12 bases between them. CDR3 size: 13 residues. In DNA form, the CDR3 reads TGCAGTGCGGGGCGGATGATCCAAGAGACCCAGTACTTC. It codes for CSAGRMIQETQYF.

In its sample, this clonotype was seen many times. V usage is TRBV7-8 and J usage is TRBJ2-1; possibly TRBD1 for D (6 bases). Germline V CDR1 and CDR2: SGHVS, FQNEAQ. CDR3 length: 21 residues. The V end lost 5 bases, the J end lost 6 bases, and 35 bases lay between the germline ends. For the CDR3, the DNA is TGTGCCAGCAGCGGACGAGGATTAATGACAGGCCGATCGGCCCCCTTCAATGAGCAGTTCTTC. Translated, it gives CASSGRGLMTGRSAPFNEQFF. Complete variable domain (other parts from reference TRBV7-8 and TRBJ2-1): GAGVSQSPRYKVAKRGQDVALRCDPISGHVSLFWYQQALGQGPEFLTYFQNEAQLDKSGLPSDRFFAERPEGSVSTLKIQRTQQEDSAVYLCASSGRGLMTGRSAPFNEQFFGPGTRLTVL.

The chain employs TRBV20-1 and TRBJ2-7, with TRBD2 matching over 7 bases. With 7 bases clipped from V and 6 bases from J, the junction kept 21 bases outside the gene matches. There are 16 residues in the CDR3. Germline-derived CDR1 and CDR2 are DFQATT and SNEGSKA (reference sequence). In DNA form, the CDR3 reads TGCAGTGTAACCACTCCCCTCAAGCGGGGAACGGGCGAGCAGTACTTC. This translates into CSVTTPLKRGTGEQYF.

V usage is TRBV5-1 and J usage is TRBJ2-6; D is ambiguous. Germline V gives CDR1 SGHRS, CDR2 YFSETQ. CDR3 length: 18 residues. V lost 5 bases and J 4 bases, leaving 22 bases between the germline ends. The CDR3 nucleotides are TGCGCCAGCAGTTATCGGTTAGGAATCATTGACGGGGCCAACGTCCTGACTTTC. Residues: CASSYRLGIIDGANVLTF. Full variable domain (rest looked up from reference TRBV5-1 and TRBJ2-6): KAGVTQTPRYLIKTRGQQVTLSCSPISGHRSVSWYQQTPGQGLQFLFEYFSETQRNKGNFPGRFSGRQFSNSRSEMNVSTLELGDSALYLCASSYRLGIIDGANVLTFGAGSRLTVL.

This clonotype was counted between two and nine times. This chain uses TRBV7-9 with TRBJ1-1; tentative D call: TRBD1 (5 bases). The germline gives CDR1 SEHNR, CDR2 FQNEAQ (reference sequence). The CDR3 has 14 residues. Trimming took off 5 bases at V and 1 base at J, with 11 bases between the two ends. The CDR3 nucleotides are TGTGCCAGCAGCCCGCGGGGGGGGAACACTGAAGCTTTCTTT. Encoded protein: CASSPRGGNTEAFF.

The chain's CDR3 is CASSVTGFSEAFF. The CDR3, as DNA: TGTGCCAGCAGTGTCACAGGTTTTTCTGAAGCTTTCTTT. The chain uses TRBV28 and TRBJ1-1; D perhaps matches TRBD1 (5 bases). From germline, CDR1 is MDHEN and CDR2 SYDVKM. The CDR3 length is 13 residues. V lost 5 bases to trimming and J lost 6 bases, with 13 bases between them. Complete variable domain (other parts from reference TRBV28 and TRBJ1-1): DVKVTQSSRYLVKRTGEKVFLECVQDMDHENMFWYRQDPGLGLRLIYFSYDVKMKEKGDIPEGYSVSREKKERFSLILESASTNQTSMYLCASSVTGFSEAFFGQGTRLTVV.